Sequencing of this T cell receptor (beta chain) was carried out in a study of T cell responses to AZD1222 COVID-19 vaccine (dated by TCRdb to the early 2020s). At the level of the whole study: TCR sequencing covered 230 or so trial participants: 200 to 220 given two doses of AZD1222 and 26 given two doses of MenACWY control vaccine. Enrollment into the trials was organized by age into subgroups of 18-55, 56-69 and 70-plus years, and those subgroups contained roughly 150, 30 and 60 TCR-sequenced participants, respectively. Broader findings and caveats from the paper: In the small 56-69-year group, the increase in depth fell short of significance, most likely because of low power. The whole spike protein was spanned by vaccine-associated CD4 TCRs, and dominant responses were seen in regions 160-218 and 743-854. Because no day 14 peak-response samples were available, repertoires were characterized only after the peak T cell response. Conclusions about previously exposed vaccinees are limited because only 5 or 6 AZD1222 recipients were SARS-CoV-2 seropositive at baseline. Reportedly, almost half of the unique spike-specific TCRs recognized epitopes lying outside the regions that are mutated in the B.1.351 and B.1.1.7 variants. Spike-specific TCR breadth and depth rose significantly after two AZD1222 doses compared with day 0 and with MenACWY recipients. Participants were mostly white British and included more females than males, and it was suggested by the authors that clonal diversity may have been underestimated.

The CDR3 regions of human TCRbeta chains were subjected to immunosequencing. In the paper's pipeline: TCRs in the repertoires were matched against a reference library of SARS-CoV-2-specific TCRs that had been generated with the MIRA antigen-specificity platform. Breadth was defined as the fraction of unique TCRs that were SARS-CoV-2-associated. Depth was defined as the fraction of total T cells that were SARS-CoV-2-associated. Using the MIRA data, every spike-specific TCR was mapped to the spike region that the TCR reacted to and assigned to either a CD4 or a CD8 class. Log10-transformed breadth and depth values were compared by one-way ANOVA with Sidak's multiple comparisons tests. Here the immuneACCESS table is served through TCRdb, limited to in-frame sequences with V and J called. Missing clones are a known gap in these copies; in checked studies unresolved V genes cover under half, and the rest lacks a known reason. V, J and clone size were drawn from that table, and D and trimming were deduced from the DNA. Here the sample has about 100,000 clones; around 87% occur a single time. The biggest ten clones account for 4% to 5% of the sample.

Inclusive of the bounding cysteine and phenylalanine, the CDR3 is 14 residues long. The entry retains the CDR3 DNA only, 42 bases that are in frame from base 1. The CDR1 and CDR2 encoded by the germline V gene (reference sequence) are MNHEY and SMNVEV. A distance of 11 bases separates the germline ends of V and J, which lose 7 bases and 1 base respectively. This clone has just one count. The antigen this receptor binds is unknown. No qualities accompany the bases; no much larger clone lies one base away. The sample's time point label, in plain terms: baseline before first vaccination. The treatment or condition label corresponds to: meningococcal conjugate vaccine given as trial control. Vaccinee samples came from UK trials COV001 and COV002, including a single-blind randomized controlled phase 2/3 trial of AZD1222 (ChAdOx1 nCoV-19) in healthy adults. For TCRbeta chain sequencing, PBMC samples were collected from trial participants at day 0 and at day 28 after the second dose.

The origin of this receptor is an adult in good health. This specimen consisted of peripheral blood, obtained on day 0 of MenACWY control vaccination. This receptor chain uses TRBV27 and TRBJ2-1; the best D guess is TRBD2, with 6 bases matching. The encoded CDR3 is CASTRDSSYNEQFF. The DNA is as follows: TGTGCCAGCACCCGGGACTCTTCCTACAATGAGCAGTTCTTC.